The 16 T cell receptor beta chains below were found in one sample sequenced in a study of cytomegalovirus exposure and HLA in healthy donors. PCR involved 60 Vbeta and 13 Jbeta primers. The repertoire was sequenced with immunoSEQ multiplex PCR; TCRdb's copy has only in-frame clones and lacks some. The data contain tens of thousands of clones, around 70% of them seen just once; the ten biggest clones take up 8.5% to 10%. Input material: PBMCs. The receptors come from a woman between 45 and 60 years old in good health and CMV-seropositive.

The chain links TRBV2 to TRBJ2-6; perhaps TRBD1 as D (6 bases). This CDR3 is built from 14 residues. The germline CDR1 and CDR2 sequences are SNHLY and FYNNEI. The V and J ends lost 5 bases and 4 bases respectively, with 9 bases between them. The CDR3 sequence: CASSRDTGANVLTF. CDR3 coding DNA: TGTGCCAGCAGTAGGGACACCGGGGCCAACGTCCTGACTTTC.

This clone was counted between two and nine times. The chain uses TRBV7-9 and TRBJ1-1; TRBD1 matches at 12 bases. The CDR3 has 15 residues. From germline, CDR1 is SEHNR and CDR2 FQNEAQ (reference sequence). J gave up 4 bases and V 5 bases, and 5 bases lay outside the gene matches. Here the CDR3 reads CASSPGQGAFTEAFF. CDR3 DNA sequence: TGTGCCAGCAGCCCGGGACAGGGGGCATTCACTGAAGCTTTCTTT.

J is TRBJ2-1 and V is TRBV7-2; no firm D call. This CDR3 region has 13 residues. Trimming removed 4 bases from V and 8 bases from J, with 12 bases in between. Germline lookup yields CDR1 SGHTA and CDR2 FQGNSA. This chain's CDR3 is CASSSRLGDEQFF. CDR3 sequence (DNA): TGTGCCAGCAGCTCACGGTTGGGCGATGAGCAGTTCTTC.

CDR3 amino acids: CASSSGTTLVETQYF. As DNA, the CDR3 is TGTGCCAGCAGCTCCGGGACTACCTTGGTGGAGACCCAGTACTTC. The rearrangement joins TRBV7-2 to TRBJ2-5; 7 bases line up with TRBD2. CDR3 length: 15 amino acids. V trimming: 4 bases; J trimming: 5 bases; junction bases outside the gene matches: 10. Looked up from germline, CDR1 is SGHTA and CDR2 is FQGNSA.

The V gene is TRBV6-6, the J gene TRBJ2-7; weak D call: TRBD1 (6 bases). Trimming left V 6 bases short and J 3 bases short, with 15 bases between. Per the germline V gene, CDR1 is MNHNY and CDR2 is SVGAGI (reference sequence). This CDR3 region has 14 residues. This CDR3 reads CASRLQGIDYEQYF. DNA of the CDR3: TGTGCCAGCAGGTTACAGGGTATCGACTACGAGCAGTACTTC.

The chain recombines TRBV7-6 with TRBJ2-2, with D possibly TRBD1 on 6 matching bases. Trimming shortened V by 2 bases and J by 7 bases, and 11 bases separated the two germline ends. This CDR3 has 14 residues. Germline V lookup: CDR1 SGHVS, CDR2 FNYEAQ. The CDR3 sequence is CASSLLQGSGELFF. CDR3 DNA sequence: TGTGCCAGCAGCTTACTGCAGGGGAGCGGGGAGCTGTTTTTT. The whole variable domain, filled in from reference TRBV7-6 and TRBJ2-2, reads GAGVSQSPRYKVTKRGQDVALRCDPISGHVSLYWYRQALGQGPEFLTYFNYEAQQDKSGLPNDRFSAERPEGSISTLTIQRTEQRDSAMYRCASSLLQGSGELFFGEGSRLTVL.

The V and J genes are TRBV19 and TRBJ2-3, with 8 bases lining up with TRBD1. The V gene end was trimmed by 10 bases and the J gene end by 2 bases; junction bases not matched to a gene: 8. The CDR3 covers 14 residues. Germline CDR1 and CDR2: LNHDA and SQIVND (reference sequence). The CDR3 protein is CATSSGGYTDTQYF. As DNA, the CDR3 is TGTGCCACCAGTTCAGGGGGCTACACAGATACGCAGTATTTT.

The chain employs TRBV28 and TRBJ1-2, with D possibly TRBD1 on 5 matching bases. CDR3 length: 14 amino acids. The V end lost 2 bases, the J end lost 9 bases, and 16 bases lay between the germline ends. From germline, CDR1 is MDHEN and CDR2 SYDVKM. CDR3 in amino acids: CASSLIRALGSYTF. For the CDR3, the DNA is TGTGCCAGCAGTTTAATCAGGGCCTTGGGGAGCTACACCTTC.

This rearrangement joins TRBV2 to TRBJ2-1, with 10 bases fitting TRBD1. The germline V gene has CDR1 SNHLY and CDR2 FYNNEI. The J segment lost 4 bases and the V segment lost 5 bases, leaving 8 bases of the junction unmatched. CDR3 length: 16 amino acids. Written as DNA, the CDR3 is TGTGCCAGCAGTTACGTCGGGACAGGGGCTTACAATGAGCAGTTCTTC. This sequence encodes CASSYVGTGAYNEQFF.

V and J are TRBV6-5 and TRBJ2-5; D is ambiguous. Germline V lookup: CDR1 MNHEY, CDR2 SVGAGI. The germline V and J ends were trimmed by 0 bases and 5 bases, with 7 bases remaining between them. CDR3 size: 13 residues. CDR3 region: CASSYSLLETQYF. Here the CDR3 DNA reads TGTGCCAGCAGTTACTCGTTACTGGAGACCCAGTACTTC.

This clone was recorded a few times. The rearrangement joins TRBV19 to TRBJ2-2; D might be TRBD1 (6 bases). The CDR3 runs 16 residues. The germline gives CDR1 LNHDA, CDR2 SQIVND (reference sequence). Trimming removed 4 bases from V and 6 bases from J, with 18 bases in between. The DNA for the CDR3 is TGTGCCAGTAGTAGATACGGGACACCCGGGGCCGGGGAGCTGTTTTTT. It is translated as CASSRYGTPGAGELFF.

The V call is TRBV7-9, the J call TRBJ1-2; weak D call: TRBD1 (5 bases). CDR3 length: 13 residues. V was cut by 4 bases and J by 4 bases, with 10 bases left in between. Germline CDR1 reads SEHNR; CDR2 reads FQNEAQ (reference sequence). The CDR3 bases are TGTGCCAGCAGCTCCGCAGGGATCTATGGCTACACCTTC. Residues: CASSSAGIYGYTF.

This chain links TRBV7-9 with TRBJ2-1; TRBD1 aligns across 9 bases. After removal of 0 bases from V and 7 bases from J, the junction contained 7 bases not matched to a gene. The length of the CDR3 is 16 residues. CDR1 and CDR2 from the germline V gene are SEHNR and FQNEAQ (reference sequence). CDR3 in amino acids: CASSLAIPGTGNEQFF. The DNA for the CDR3 is TGTGCCAGCAGCTTAGCGATACCCGGGACAGGGAATGAGCAGTTCTTC.

The chain combines TRBV5-1 with TRBJ2-3, with 7 nucleotides matching TRBD2. In germline, CDR1 is SGHRS, CDR2 YFSETQ. J lost 2 bases, V lost 4 bases, and 4 bases had no gene match. The CDR3 length is 14 residues. CDR3 bases: TGCGCCAGCAGCCCGGGACTACTCACAGATACGCAGTATTTT. Amino acids: CASSPGLLTDTQYF. Combining the CDR3 with reference TRBV5-1 and TRBJ2-3 gives the whole variable domain KAGVTQTPRYLIKTRGQQVTLSCSPISGHRSVSWYQQTPGQGLQFLFEYFSETQRNKGNFPGRFSGRQFSNSRSEMNVSTLELGDSALYLCASSPGLLTDTQYFGPGTRLTVL.

A few counts support this clone. The J gene is TRBJ1-1, the V gene TRBV30; 7 nucleotides match TRBD1. The V segment lost 0 bases and the J segment 4 bases; nucleotides outside the gene matches: 17. Germline-derived CDR1 and CDR2 are GTSNPN and SVGIG (reference sequence). CDR3 length: 18 residues. The CDR3 sequence: CAWSVMGFRTGQFTEAFF. The CDR3 DNA reads as TGTGCCTGGAGTGTAATGGGTTTTAGGACAGGTCAGTTCACTGAAGCTTTCTTT.

The rearrangement links TRBV6-5 to TRBJ1-1; 11 nucleotides line up with TRBD1. The CDR3 has 15 residues. Germline loops: CDR1 MNHEY, CDR2 SVGAGI. V lost 2 bases, J lost 4 bases, and 3 bases stayed unmatched. The CDR3 DNA is TGTGCCAGCAGTTACCTGGGACAGGGGGGCACTGAAGCTTTCTTT. As protein: CASSYLGQGGTEAFF.